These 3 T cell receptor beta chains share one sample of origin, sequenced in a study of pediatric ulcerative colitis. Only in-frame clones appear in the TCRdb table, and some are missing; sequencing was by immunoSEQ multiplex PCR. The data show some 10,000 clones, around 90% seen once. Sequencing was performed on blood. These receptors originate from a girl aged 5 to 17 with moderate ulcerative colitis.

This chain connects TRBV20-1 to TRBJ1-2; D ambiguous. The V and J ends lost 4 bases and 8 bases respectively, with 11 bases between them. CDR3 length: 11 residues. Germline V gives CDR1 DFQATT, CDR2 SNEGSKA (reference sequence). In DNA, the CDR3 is TGCAGTGCTATAGTGTCTGAGGGCTACACCTTC. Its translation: CSAIVSEGYTF.

The CDR3 sequence is CATSRDGYGYTF. Written as DNA, the CDR3 is TGTGCCACCAGCAGAGATGGGTATGGCTACACCTTC. The rearrangement uses TRBV15 and TRBJ1-2; D uncertain. V was cut by 0 bases and J by 5 bases, with 4 bases left in between. This CDR3 is 12 amino acids long. CDR1 and CDR2 from the germline V gene are LNHNV and YYDKDF (reference sequence).

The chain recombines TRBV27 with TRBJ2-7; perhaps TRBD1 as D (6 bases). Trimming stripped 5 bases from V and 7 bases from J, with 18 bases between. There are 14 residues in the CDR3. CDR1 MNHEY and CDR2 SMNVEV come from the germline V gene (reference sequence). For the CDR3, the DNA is TGTGCCAGCAGTCCGTACGGACAGCCTAATGAGCAGTACTTC. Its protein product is CASSPYGQPNEQYF.